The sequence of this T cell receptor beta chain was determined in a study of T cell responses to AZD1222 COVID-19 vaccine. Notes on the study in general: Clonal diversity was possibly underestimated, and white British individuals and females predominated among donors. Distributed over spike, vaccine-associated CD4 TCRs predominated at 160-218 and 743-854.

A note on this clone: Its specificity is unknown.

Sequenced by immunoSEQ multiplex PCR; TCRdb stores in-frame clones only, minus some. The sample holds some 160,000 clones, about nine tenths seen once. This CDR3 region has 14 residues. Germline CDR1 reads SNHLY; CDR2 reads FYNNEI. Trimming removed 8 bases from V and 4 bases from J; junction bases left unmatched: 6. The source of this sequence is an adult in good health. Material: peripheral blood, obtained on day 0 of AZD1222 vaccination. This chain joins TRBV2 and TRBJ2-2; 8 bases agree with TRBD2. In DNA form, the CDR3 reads TGTGCCAGCCGGGGACTAGTTGGCACCGGGGAGCTGTTTTTT. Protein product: CASRGLVGTGELFF.